The 25 T cell receptor beta chains presented below share a single source sample, sequenced in a study of T-cell reconstitution after alpha-beta-depleted transplantation in children. The TCRbeta library was prepared with unique molecular identifiers. TCRdb called the PCR reads again in MiXCR, with one record for every CDR3 protein. The sample lists over 550,000 distinct CDR3 sequences; roughly a tenth were seen once. The input for sequencing was PBMCs from the stem cell graft donor, taken from the stem cell graft. These receptors were collected from a human donor who donated a stem cell graft to a child with acute myeloid leukemia.

The J gene is TRBJ2-2, the V gene TRBV11-2; D ambiguous. The V end was cut by 0 bases, the J end by 2 bases, with 10 bases between. Germline values: CDR1 SGHAT, CDR2 FQNNGV. The CDR3 is made up of 16 amino acids. CDR3 in amino acids: CASSLDLRVNTGELFF. The CDR3 nucleotides are TGTGCCAGCAGCTTAGATCTAAGAGTTAACACCGGGGAGCTGTTTTTT.

The chain uses TRBV4-2 and TRBJ1-2; TRBD1 might be the D (5 bases). The germline V gene has CDR1 LGHNA and CDR2 YNFKEQ. The CDR3 extends over 13 amino acids. V was trimmed by 0 bases and J by 6 bases, leaving 8 bases between them. CDR3 coding DNA: TGTGCCAGCAGCCAAGAGGGGACCGATGGCTACACCTTC. Protein: CASSQEGTDGYTF.

At least ten counts were recorded for this clonotype. The V and J genes are TRBV6-2 or TRBV6-3 and TRBJ2-7, with TRBD2 identical over 7 bases. The CDR3 contains 14 residues. V was pared by 6 bases and J by 3 bases, with 8 bases of the junction left unmatched. CDR1 and CDR2 from the germline V gene are MNHEY and SVGEGT. This chain's CDR3 is CASRVGGNLYEQYF. Here the CDR3 DNA reads TGTGCCAGCAGAGTGGGGGGGAACCTCTACGAGCAGTACTTC.

The genes are TRBV30 and TRBJ2-7; 7 nucleotides align to TRBD1. Germline assignment: CDR1 GTSNPN and CDR2 SVGIG (reference sequence). The trim removed 4 bases at V and 2 bases at J, leaving 2 bases unmatched. The CDR3 consists of 12 residues. The CDR3 loop reads CAWTGGAYEQYF. Written as DNA, the CDR3 is TGTGCCTGGACAGGGGGAGCCTACGAGCAGTACTTC.

This clonotype was detected a few times. The chain carries TRBV20-1 and TRBJ2-7; 8 bases agree with TRBD2. The CDR3 has 16 residues. The ends lost 3 bases at V and 3 bases at J; junction bases unmatched: 13. Germline CDR1 is DFQATT and CDR2 is SNEGSKA (reference sequence). Here the CDR3 DNA reads TGCAGTGCTAGCGCCGCACTAGCGGCAGCTCTCTACGAGCAGTACTTC. Protein: CSASAALAAALYEQYF.

This chain links TRBV6-1 with TRBJ1-5, with 9 nucleotides matching TRBD1. Germline V gene lookup returns CDR1 MNHNS and CDR2 SASEGT. This CDR3 region has 16 residues. V shed 0 bases and J 5 bases; nucleotides not matched to a gene: 5. CDR3 DNA sequence: TGTGCCAGCAGTGAAGCATCCACAGGGGGCTATCAGCCCCAGCATTTT. This sequence encodes CASSEASTGGYQPQHF.

This clonotype was recorded a few times. CDR3 DNA: TGTGCCAGCAGCCGTGGGGGGACCTACAATGAGCAGTTCTTC. This codes for CASSRGGTYNEQFF. The V call is TRBV7-9, the J call TRBJ2-1, with a weak D call TRBD2 (6 bases). The V and J ends lost 5 bases and 2 bases respectively, with 10 bases between them. The CDR3 loop spans 14 amino acids. Looked up from germline, CDR1 is SEHNR and CDR2 is FQNEAQ (reference sequence).

This clonotype was seen a few times. This chain joins TRBV12-3 or TRBV12-4 and TRBJ2-7; perhaps TRBD1 as D (6 bases). The V and J ends lost 3 bases and 3 bases respectively, with 18 bases between them. The CDR3 consists of 16 residues. The CDR3 DNA follows: TGTGCCAGCAGTTTGGGGGCGGGTCCTTCGATCTACGAGCAGTACTTC. Encoded protein: CASSLGAGPSIYEQYF.

V and J are TRBV6-5 and TRBJ2-1; perhaps TRBD1 as D (6 bases). Germline assignment: CDR1 MNHEY and CDR2 SVGAGI. V was shortened by 0 bases and J by 10 bases, with 10 bases between the two germline ends. This CDR3 is 13 amino acids long. The CDR3 DNA sequence: TGTGCCAGCAGTTACTCTAGGGACACCGAGCAGTTCTTC. It codes for CASSYSRDTEQFF.

This clonotype was seen ten or more times. The rearrangement links TRBV5-5 to TRBJ2-7, with D tentatively TRBD2 (5 bases). The CDR3 is 15 residues long. CDR1 is SGHKS and CDR2 is YYEKEE in the germline V gene (reference sequence). Trimming took off 3 bases at V and 7 bases at J, with 20 bases between the two ends. CDR3 coding DNA: TGTGCCAGCAGCTCTAGCCCGATTGACTCGTTAGAGCAGTACTTC. This sequence encodes CASSSSPIDSLEQYF.

V and J are TRBV29-1 and TRBJ1-1, with 8 bases matching TRBD1. The CDR3 is made up of 16 amino acids. CDR1 SQVTM and CDR2 ANQGSEA come from the germline V gene. Trimming cost V 6 bases and J 4 bases; bases outside gene matches: 16. CDR3 DNA sequence: TGCAGCGTCCCCCGGACAGGGAGATCATCGGGCACTGAAGCTTTCTTT. As protein: CSVPRTGRSSGTEAFF.

V is TRBV30 and J is TRBJ2-3, with no clear D. The germline V and J ends were trimmed by 4 bases and 6 bases, with 11 bases remaining between them. This CDR3 is built from 12 residues. Germline V gives CDR1 GTSNPN, CDR2 SVGIG (reference sequence). CDR3 nucleotides: TGTGCCTGGATGTTCGACCGCGATACGCAGTATTTT. Protein: CAWMFDRDTQYF.

This chain uses TRBV9 with TRBJ2-1, with 13 bases fitting TRBD2. The ends lost 2 bases at V and 12 bases at J; junction bases unmatched: 5. The germline V gene encodes CDR1 SGDLS and CDR2 YYNGEE. This CDR3 is 14 amino acids long. CDR3 DNA sequence: TGTGCCAGCAGCGTTGGGACTAGCGGGATGGTGCAGTTCTTC. Its protein product is CASSVGTSGMVQFF.

The gene calls are TRBV6-4 and TRBJ2-1, with 9 bases matching TRBD2. The CDR3 has 14 residues. Trimming at V came to 3 bases and at J to 12 bases, leaving 9 bases not matched to a gene. The germline gives CDR1 MRHNA, CDR2 SNTAGT. CDR3 amino acids: CASSEGSGRNPQFF. The CDR3 DNA is TGTGCCAGCAGTGAGGGCAGCGGGAGGAACCCGCAGTTCTTC.

The gene calls are TRBV20-1 and TRBJ1-2; D not certain. The CDR3 is made up of 12 amino acids. Per germline, CDR1 DFQATT and CDR2 SNEGSKA (reference sequence). V lost 6 bases, J lost 8 bases, and 16 bases lay in between. The CDR3 reads CSATLGVEGYTF. CDR3 in DNA: TGCAGTGCAACGCTGGGAGTTGAGGGCTACACCTTC.

The genes are TRBV18 and TRBJ2-7; 8 bases map to TRBD1. The V gene end was trimmed by 4 bases and the J gene end by 2 bases; junction bases not matched to a gene: 7. The CDR3 runs 15 residues. Germline V gene sequence: CDR1 KGHSH, CDR2 LQKENI. In DNA, the CDR3 is TGTGCCAGCTCACTATTAGGACAGGGAACCTACGAGCAGTACTTC. This translates into CASSLLGQGTYEQYF.

This clonotype was seen a few times. The rearrangement joins TRBV27 to TRBJ2-5; 7 positions agree with TRBD1. After removal of 7 bases from V and 5 bases from J, the junction contained 19 bases not matched to a gene. Germline V gene lookup returns CDR1 MNHEY and CDR2 SMNVEV (reference sequence). The CDR3 has 17 amino acids. The CDR3 nucleotides are TGTGCCAGCACCACCTTGACAGGGCAAGCAAGACGGGAGACCCAGTACTTC. This translates into CASTTLTGQARRETQYF.

This chain uses TRBV12-3 or TRBV12-4 with TRBJ2-3; the match to TRBD2 covers 8 bases. The CDR3 covers 18 residues. V gave up 4 bases and J gave up 4 bases; unmatched junction bases: 16. This CDR3 is CASSWGIMSGRGADTQYF. DNA of the CDR3: TGTGCCAGCAGTTGGGGGATAATGAGCGGGAGAGGTGCAGATACGCAGTATTTT.

This clonotype was seen a few times. One end of the junction is discordant with germline, which a read error may explain. J is TRBJ2-1 and V is TRBV4-2, with 14 bases matching TRBD2. The germline V gene encodes CDR1 LGHNA and CDR2 YNFKEQ. The CDR3 length is 17 residues. CDR3 residues: CASSRGTSGSAYNEQFF. The CDR3 DNA follows: TGCGCCAGCAGCCGAGGGACTAGCGGGAGCGCCTACAATGAGCAGTTCTTC.

This clonotype was picked up a small number of times. The rearrangement joins TRBV27 to TRBJ1-2, with D possibly matching TRBD1 (6 bases). Germline V gene lookup returns CDR1 MNHEY and CDR2 SMNVEV (reference sequence). V was shortened by 5 bases and J by 6 bases, with 13 bases between the two germline ends. This CDR3 region has 13 residues. The chain's CDR3 is CASSTGTPNGYTF. CDR3 in DNA: TGTGCCAGCAGTACCGGGACACCCAATGGCTACACCTTC.

This clonotype was picked up many times. The chain is built from TRBV29-1 and TRBJ2-1; TRBD2 matches 7 bases. In germline, CDR1 is SQVTM, CDR2 ANQGSEA. V shed 7 bases and J 10 bases; nucleotides not matched to a gene: 13. The CDR3 has 13 amino acids. The CDR3 spells CSDRTSFSLEQFF. CDR3 sequence (DNA): TGCAGCGACAGGACTAGTTTCAGCCTCGAGCAGTTCTTC.

This clonotype showed up many times. One end of the junction does not line up with germline, which may come from a read error. CDR3 in amino acids: CASSFRGSDTQYF. CDR3 DNA sequence: TGTGCCAGCAGCTTCAGGGGGTCAGATACGCAGTATTTT. V usage is TRBV5-1 and J usage is TRBJ2-3; 7 bases match TRBD1. Germline V gene lookup returns CDR1 SGHRS and CDR2 YFSETQ. The CDR3 is made up of 13 amino acids.

This clonotype occurred a few times. The V and J genes are TRBV4-3 and TRBJ1-4; no clear D gene. The germline V gene has CDR1 LGHNA and CDR2 YSLEER. This CDR3 is built from 16 residues. V was clipped by 0 bases and J by 8 bases, with 16 bases between them. CDR3 bases: TGCGCCAGCAGCCAAGATGGGCCGGGGATTGGAGAAAAACTGTTTTTT. Its translation is CASSQDGPGIGEKLFF.

This clonotype was picked up many times. V usage is TRBV29-1 and J usage is TRBJ2-1, with 10 bases lining up with TRBD2. V was clipped by 7 bases and J by 4 bases; unmatched bases: 7. CDR3 length: 14 amino acids. CDR1 is SQVTM and CDR2 is ANQGSEA in the germline V gene. DNA for the CDR3: TGCAGCGCCGGACTAGCGGAGGGGTACAATGAGCAGTTCTTC. Encoded protein: CSAGLAEGYNEQFF.

A word on this clonotype: One junction end disagrees with the germline gene, perhaps due to a read error. The chain uses TRBV15 and TRBJ2-7; the D gene could be TRBD1 or TRBD2 (5 bases each). The germline gives CDR1 LNHNV, CDR2 YYDKDF (reference sequence). There are 14 residues in the CDR3. The CDR3: CATSRDGKGTPAHF. Written as DNA, the CDR3 is TGTGCCACCAGCAGAGATGGAAAGGGGACCCCGGCGCACTTC.